This TCR beta chain was sequenced during a study of cytomegalovirus exposure and HLA in healthy donors. Overall study context: Later, an analysis reported that the approximately 120 validation repertoires had used the same platform as the roughly 650 first-cohort repertoires. General study findings and limits: The study found most TCR sequences rare, yet found some public TCRs in many donors.

With regard to this clone: The antigen is not known.

Separate from the approximately 700-subject first cohort was the approximately 120-subject validation cohort, to which the donors belonged. Germline CDR1 is SGHAT and CDR2 is FQNNGV. V was clipped by 5 bases and J by 6 bases; unmatched bases: 13. This CDR3 spans 15 amino acids. Using immunoSEQ multiplex PCR, the repertoire was profiled, and TCRdb retains in-frame clones only, with some absent. The table shows about 120,000 clones, with 89% occurring only once. The chain uses TRBV11-2 and TRBJ2-7; 7 bases map to TRBD2. The receptor was derived from a woman under 30 in good health and CMV-seronegative. The material sequenced was PBMCs. Here the CDR3 reads CASSPARGGRGEQYF. As DNA, the CDR3 is TGTGCCAGCAGCCCCGCGCGCGGCGGGAGAGGCGAGCAGTACTTC.